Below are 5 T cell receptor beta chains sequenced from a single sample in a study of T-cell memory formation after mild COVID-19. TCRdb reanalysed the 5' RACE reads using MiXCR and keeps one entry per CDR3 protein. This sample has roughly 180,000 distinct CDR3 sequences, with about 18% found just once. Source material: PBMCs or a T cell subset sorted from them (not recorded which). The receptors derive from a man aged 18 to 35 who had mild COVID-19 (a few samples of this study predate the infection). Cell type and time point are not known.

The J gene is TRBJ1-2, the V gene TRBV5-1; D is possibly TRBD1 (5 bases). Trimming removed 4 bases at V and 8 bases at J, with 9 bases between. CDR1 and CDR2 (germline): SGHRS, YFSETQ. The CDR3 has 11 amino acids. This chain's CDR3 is CASSIEGGYTF. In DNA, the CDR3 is TGCGCCAGCAGCATAGAGGGGGGCTACACCTTC.

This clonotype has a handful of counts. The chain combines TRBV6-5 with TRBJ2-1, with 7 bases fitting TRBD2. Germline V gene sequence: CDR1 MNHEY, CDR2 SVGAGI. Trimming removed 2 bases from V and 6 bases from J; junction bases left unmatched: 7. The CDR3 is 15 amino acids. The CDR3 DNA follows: TGTGCCAGCAGTTACGCGGGAGCGCGACTCAATGAGCAGTTCTTC. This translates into CASSYAGARLNEQFF.

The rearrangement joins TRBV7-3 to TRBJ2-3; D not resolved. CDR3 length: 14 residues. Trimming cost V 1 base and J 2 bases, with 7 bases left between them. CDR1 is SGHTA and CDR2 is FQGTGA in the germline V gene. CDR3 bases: TGTGCCAGCAGCTTAAACGGAGCCACAGATACGCAGTATTTT. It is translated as CASSLNGATDTQYF.

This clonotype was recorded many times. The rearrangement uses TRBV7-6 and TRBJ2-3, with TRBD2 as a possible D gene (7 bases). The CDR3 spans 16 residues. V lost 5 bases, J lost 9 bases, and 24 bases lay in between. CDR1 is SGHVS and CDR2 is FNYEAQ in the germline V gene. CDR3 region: CASSLGQGGVGGTQYF. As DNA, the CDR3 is TGTGCCAGCAGCCTAGGCCAAGGGGGGGTAGGAGGGACGCAGTATTTT.

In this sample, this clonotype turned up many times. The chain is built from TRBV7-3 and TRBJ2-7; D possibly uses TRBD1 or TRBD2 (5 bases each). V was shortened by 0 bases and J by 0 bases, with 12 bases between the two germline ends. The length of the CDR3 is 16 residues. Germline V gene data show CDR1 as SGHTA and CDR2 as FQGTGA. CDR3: CASSLTPGRNSYEQYF. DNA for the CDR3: TGTGCCAGCAGCTTAACGCCGGGACGCAACTCCTACGAGCAGTACTTC.